This T cell receptor beta chain was recorded in a study of cytomegalovirus exposure and HLA in healthy donors. The CDR3 runs 16 residues. Germline V gene data show CDR1 as LGHNA and CDR2 as YSLEER. V trimming: 2 bases; J trimming: 3 bases; junction bases outside the gene matches: 7. Regarding this clone: Its antigen is not known.

PCR involved 60 Vbeta and 13 Jbeta primers. The protocol was immunoSEQ multiplex PCR, while the TCRdb copy is restricted to in-frame clones and leaves out a portion. This sample has 150,000 or so clones; approximately 82% occur once, and the top ten carry 1.4% to 1.5%. Study-wide points: Diagnosis of cytomegalovirus status made by the classifier reportedly showed high specificity and sensitivity.

The V and J genes are TRBV4-3 and TRBJ2-7; 10 bases align to TRBD1. The sample consisted of PBMCs. The receptor was derived from a female donor in good health and CMV-seronegative. CDR3 in DNA: TGCGCCAGCAGCCAATCTACCGGGACAGGGGTCTACGAGCAGTACTTC. Translating gives CASSQSTGTGVYEQYF.